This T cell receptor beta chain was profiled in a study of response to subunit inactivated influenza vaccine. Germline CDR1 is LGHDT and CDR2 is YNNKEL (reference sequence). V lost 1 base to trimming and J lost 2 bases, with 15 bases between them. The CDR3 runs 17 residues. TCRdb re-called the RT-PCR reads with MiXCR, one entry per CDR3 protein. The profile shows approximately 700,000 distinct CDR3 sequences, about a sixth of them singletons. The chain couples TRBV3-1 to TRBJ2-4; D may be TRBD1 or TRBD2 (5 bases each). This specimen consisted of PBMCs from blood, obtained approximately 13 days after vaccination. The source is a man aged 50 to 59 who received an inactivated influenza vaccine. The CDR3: CASSQGGTDVTKNIQYF. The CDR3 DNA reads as TGTGCCAGCAGCCAAGGTGGGACCGACGTTACCAAAAACATTCAGTACTTC.